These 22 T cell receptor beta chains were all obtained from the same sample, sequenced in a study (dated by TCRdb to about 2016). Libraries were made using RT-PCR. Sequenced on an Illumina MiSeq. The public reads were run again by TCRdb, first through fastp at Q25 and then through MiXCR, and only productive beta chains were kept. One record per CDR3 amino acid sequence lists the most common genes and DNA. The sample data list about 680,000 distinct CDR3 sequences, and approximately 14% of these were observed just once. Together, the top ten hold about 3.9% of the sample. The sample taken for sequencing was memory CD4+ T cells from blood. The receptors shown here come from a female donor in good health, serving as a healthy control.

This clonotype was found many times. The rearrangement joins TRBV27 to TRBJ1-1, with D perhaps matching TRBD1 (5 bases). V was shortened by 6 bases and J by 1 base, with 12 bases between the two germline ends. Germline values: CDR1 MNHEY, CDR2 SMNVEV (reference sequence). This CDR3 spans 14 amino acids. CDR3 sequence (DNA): TGTGCCAGCAGCCGATTCAGGGAGAACACTGAAGCTTTCTTT. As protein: CASSRFRENTEAFF.

For the CDR3, the DNA is TGTGCCAGCAGTTCCCAGGCCAGGGGACCCTCCGGCTACACCTTC. It specifies CASSSQARGPSGYTF. The J gene is TRBJ1-2, the V gene TRBV27, with a tentative D call TRBD1 (6 bases). There are 15 residues in the CDR3. V gave up 4 bases and J gave up 8 bases, with 20 bases separating them. CDR1 and CDR2 (germline): MNHEY, SMNVEV (reference sequence).

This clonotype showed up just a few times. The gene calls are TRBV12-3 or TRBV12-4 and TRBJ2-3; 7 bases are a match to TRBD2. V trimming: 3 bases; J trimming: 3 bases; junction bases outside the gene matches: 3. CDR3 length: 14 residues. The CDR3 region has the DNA TGTGCCAGCAGTTTCGGTAGCGGGACAGATACGCAGTATTTT. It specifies CASSFGSGTDTQYF.

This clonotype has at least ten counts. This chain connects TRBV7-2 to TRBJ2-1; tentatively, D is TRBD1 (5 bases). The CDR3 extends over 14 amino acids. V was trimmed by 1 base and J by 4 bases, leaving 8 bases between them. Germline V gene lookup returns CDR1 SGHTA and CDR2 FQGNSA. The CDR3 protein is CASSLVGDYNEQFF. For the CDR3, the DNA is TGTGCCAGCAGCTTAGTAGGGGATTACAATGAGCAGTTCTTC.

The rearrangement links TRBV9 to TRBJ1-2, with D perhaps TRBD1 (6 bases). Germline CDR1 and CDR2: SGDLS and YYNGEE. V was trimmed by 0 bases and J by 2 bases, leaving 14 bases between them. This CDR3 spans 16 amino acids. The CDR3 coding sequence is TGTGCCAGCAGCGTAGCGTCTCGGACAGCAAACTATGGCTACACCTTC. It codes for CASSVASRTANYGYTF.

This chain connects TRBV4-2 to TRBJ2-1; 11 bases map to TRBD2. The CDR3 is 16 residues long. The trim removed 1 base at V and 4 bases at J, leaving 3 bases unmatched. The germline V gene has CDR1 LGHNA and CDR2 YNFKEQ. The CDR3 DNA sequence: TGTGCCAGCAGCCAAGTAGCGGGAGGGCCGTACAATGAGCAGTTCTTC. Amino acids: CASSQVAGGPYNEQFF.

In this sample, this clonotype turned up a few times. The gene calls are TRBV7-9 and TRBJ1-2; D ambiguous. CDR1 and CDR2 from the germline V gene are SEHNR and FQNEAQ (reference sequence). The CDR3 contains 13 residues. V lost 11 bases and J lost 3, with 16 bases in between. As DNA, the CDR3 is TGTGCCTGTCAATCGGATTATGACTATGGCTACACCTTC. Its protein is CACQSDYDYGYTF.

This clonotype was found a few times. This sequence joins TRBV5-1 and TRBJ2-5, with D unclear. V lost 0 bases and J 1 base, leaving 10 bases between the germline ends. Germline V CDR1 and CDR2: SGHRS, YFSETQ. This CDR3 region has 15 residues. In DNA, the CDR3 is TGCGCCAGCAGCTTGGTTGGCGTCTCCCAAGAGACCCAGTACTTC. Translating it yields CASSLVGVSQETQYF.

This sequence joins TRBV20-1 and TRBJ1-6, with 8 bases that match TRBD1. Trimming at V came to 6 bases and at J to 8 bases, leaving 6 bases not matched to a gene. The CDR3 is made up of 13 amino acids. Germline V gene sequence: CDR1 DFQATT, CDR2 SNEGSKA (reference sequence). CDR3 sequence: CSARQGLYSPLHF. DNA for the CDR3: TGCAGTGCCCGACAGGGGCTCTATTCACCCCTCCACTTT.

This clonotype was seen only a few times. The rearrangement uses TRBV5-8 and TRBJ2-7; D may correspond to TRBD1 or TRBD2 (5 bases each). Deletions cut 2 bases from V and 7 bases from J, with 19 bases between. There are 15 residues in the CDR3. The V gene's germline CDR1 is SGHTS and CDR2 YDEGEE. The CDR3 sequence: CASSLRDAPSGEQYF. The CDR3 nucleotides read TGTGCCAGCAGCTTACGGGACGCTCCTTCGGGGGAGCAGTACTTC.

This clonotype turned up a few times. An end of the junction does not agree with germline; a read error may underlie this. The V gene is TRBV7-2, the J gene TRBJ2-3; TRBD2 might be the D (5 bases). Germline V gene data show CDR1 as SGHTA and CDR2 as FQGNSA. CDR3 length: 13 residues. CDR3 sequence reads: CASSPTGSSIPEF. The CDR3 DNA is TGTGCCAGCAGCCCGACGGGGTCCTCTATCCCCGAGTTT.

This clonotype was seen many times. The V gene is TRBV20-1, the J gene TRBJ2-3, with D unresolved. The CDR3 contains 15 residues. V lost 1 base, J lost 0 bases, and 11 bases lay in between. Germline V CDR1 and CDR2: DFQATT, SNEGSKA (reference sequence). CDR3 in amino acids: CSARAGINSTDTQYF. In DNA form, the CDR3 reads TGCAGTGCTAGAGCTGGGATTAATAGCACAGATACGCAGTATTTT.

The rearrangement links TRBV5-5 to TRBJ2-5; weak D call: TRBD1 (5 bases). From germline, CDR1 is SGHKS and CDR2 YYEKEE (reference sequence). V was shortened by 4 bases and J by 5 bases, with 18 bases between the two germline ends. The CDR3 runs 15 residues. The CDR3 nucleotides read TGTGCCAGCAGCGCCTTGCCAGGGATCGGGGAGACCCAGTACTTC. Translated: CASSALPGIGETQYF.

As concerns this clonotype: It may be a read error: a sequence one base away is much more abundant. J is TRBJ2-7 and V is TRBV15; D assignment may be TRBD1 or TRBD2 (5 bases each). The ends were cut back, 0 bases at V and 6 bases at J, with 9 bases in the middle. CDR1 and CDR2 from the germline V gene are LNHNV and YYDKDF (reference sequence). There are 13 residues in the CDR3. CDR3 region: CATSREGEIEQYF. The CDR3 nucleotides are TGTGCCACCAGCAGAGAGGGGGAGATCGAGCAGTACTTC.

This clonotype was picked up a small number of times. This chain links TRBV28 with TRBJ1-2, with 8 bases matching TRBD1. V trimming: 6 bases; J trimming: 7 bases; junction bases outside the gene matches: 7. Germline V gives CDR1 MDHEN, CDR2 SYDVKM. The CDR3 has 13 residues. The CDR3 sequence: CASSLTGDLGYTF. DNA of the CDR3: TGTGCCAGCAGCCTGACAGGGGATCTTGGCTACACCTTC.

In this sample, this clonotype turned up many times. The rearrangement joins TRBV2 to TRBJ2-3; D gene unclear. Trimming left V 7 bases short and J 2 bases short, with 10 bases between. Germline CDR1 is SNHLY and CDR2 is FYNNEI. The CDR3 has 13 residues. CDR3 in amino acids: CASNPPFTDTQYF. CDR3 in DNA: TGTGCCAGCAATCCTCCCTTCACAGATACGCAGTATTTT.

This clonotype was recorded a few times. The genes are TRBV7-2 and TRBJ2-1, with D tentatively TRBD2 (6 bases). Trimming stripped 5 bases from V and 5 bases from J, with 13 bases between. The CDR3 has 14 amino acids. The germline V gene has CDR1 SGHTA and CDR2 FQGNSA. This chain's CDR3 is CASSPRDFDNEQFF. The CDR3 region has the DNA TGTGCCAGCAGCCCCCGGGACTTTGACAATGAGCAGTTCTTC.

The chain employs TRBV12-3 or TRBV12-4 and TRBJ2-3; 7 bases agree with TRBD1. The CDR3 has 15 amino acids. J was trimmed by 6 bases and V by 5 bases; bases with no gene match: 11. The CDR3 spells CASSPRTGMSDTQYF. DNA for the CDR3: TGTGCCAGCAGTCCGAGGACAGGTATGAGCGATACGCAGTATTTT.

The CDR3 region has the DNA TGTGCCAGCAGTCCCTCGGTGGGTAGCGGGAGAGGATTGAGATCCTACAATGAGCAGTTCTTC. This encodes CASSPSVGSGRGLRSYNEQFF. This sequence joins TRBV6-2 or TRBV6-3 and TRBJ2-1; 9 nucleotides match TRBD2. In germline, CDR1 is MNHEY, CDR2 SVGEGT. The CDR3 sequence is 21 residues long. Unmatched junction bases numbered 21, after V lost 5 bases and J lost 1 base.

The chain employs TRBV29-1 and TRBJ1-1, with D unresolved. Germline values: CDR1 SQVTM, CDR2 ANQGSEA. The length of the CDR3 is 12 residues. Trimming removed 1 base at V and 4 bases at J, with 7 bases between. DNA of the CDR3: TGCAGCGTTGAAGGGTTGGGCACTGAAGCTTTCTTT. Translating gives CSVEGLGTEAFF.

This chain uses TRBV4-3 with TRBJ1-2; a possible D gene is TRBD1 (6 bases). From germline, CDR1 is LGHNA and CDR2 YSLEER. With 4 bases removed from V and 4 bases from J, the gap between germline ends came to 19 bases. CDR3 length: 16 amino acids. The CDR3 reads CASSLHTTGAIYGYTF. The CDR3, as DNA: TGCGCCAGCAGCCTCCATACGACAGGAGCTATCTATGGCTACACCTTC.

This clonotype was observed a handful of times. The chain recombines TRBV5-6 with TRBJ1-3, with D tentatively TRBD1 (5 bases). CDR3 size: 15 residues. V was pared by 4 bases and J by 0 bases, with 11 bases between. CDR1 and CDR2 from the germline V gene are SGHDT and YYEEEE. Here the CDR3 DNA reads TGTGCCAGCAGCCGGGGCGCCAGCTCTGGAAACACCATATATTTT. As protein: CASSRGASSGNTIYF.